This entry is about one TCR beta chain. V was cut by 1 base and J by 10 bases, with 14 bases left in between. The germline CDR1 and CDR2 sequences are SGHAT and FQNNGV. The CDR3 has 14 residues. Assay: immunoSEQ multiplex PCR; the TCRdb copy retains only in-frame clones and omits some. Of around 65,000 clones detected, 70% to 90% appear once; the ten largest clones hold 5%. The data were obtained in a study of technical replicates of blood from a handful of donors. What was sequenced was PBMCs. The chain uses TRBV11-2 and TRBJ2-1; tentative D call: TRBD2 (6 bases). The TCR sequence derives from a human donor in good health. Some clones in this sample may be carry-over from other donors' samples. For the CDR3, the DNA is TGTGCCAGCAGCTTAGGCGATGCGGCGGGGGAGCAGTTCTTC. This translates into CASSLGDAAGEQFF.